The 24 T cell receptor beta chains below come from one sample, sequenced in a study of T cells after yellow fever vaccination. TCRdb re-called the 5' RACE reads through MiXCR, storing one row per CDR3 protein. The sample consists of some 420,000 distinct CDR3 sequences, about 17% of them appearing once. The source was PBMCs, collected before the yellow fever booster vaccination. The receptor set was obtained from a man aged 18-30 years who received the YFV17D yellow fever vaccine.

This clonotype has just a few counts. The CDR3 DNA reads TGTGCCAGCAGTGAAGGACTAGCGGGGCGGACCTACACAGATACGCAGTATTTT. It codes for CASSEGLAGRTYTDTQYF. The rearrangement links TRBV2 to TRBJ2-3, with 11 bases aligning to TRBD2. The J segment lost 2 bases and the V segment lost 1 base, leaving 8 bases of the junction unmatched. The length of the CDR3 is 18 residues. The germline V gene encodes CDR1 SNHLY and CDR2 FYNNEI.

V gene TRBV12-3 or TRBV12-4 combines with J gene TRBJ1-5; the D is unclear. Trimming stripped 5 bases from V and 5 bases from J, with 7 bases between. The CDR3 is made up of 12 amino acids. CDR3 amino acids: CASSEGYQPQHF. The CDR3 DNA follows: TGTGCCAGCAGTGAGGGTTATCAGCCCCAGCATTTT.

The rearrangement uses TRBV24-1 and TRBJ2-1; 7 bases match TRBD1. Per germline, CDR1 KGHDR and CDR2 SFDVKD. The CDR3 runs to 13 residues. After removal of 7 bases from V and 6 bases from J, the junction contained 5 bases not matched to a gene. The CDR3 loop is CATRDRWGNEQFF. CDR3 nucleotide sequence: TGTGCCACCAGGGACAGGTGGGGCAATGAGCAGTTCTTC.

The rearrangement links TRBV10-3 to TRBJ1-3, with D perhaps TRBD1 (6 bases). Per the germline V gene, CDR1 is ENHRY and CDR2 is SYGVKD. The CDR3 length is 16 residues. Trimming left V 11 bases short and J 0 bases short, with 20 bases between. For the CDR3, the DNA is TGTGCCGCCGAGGCCCGAGGGGGTTTCTCTGGAAACACCATATATTTT. Amino acid sequence: CAAEARGGFSGNTIYF.

A few counts support this clonotype. The rearrangement uses TRBV7-2 and TRBJ2-3; D remains ambiguous. V was cut by 7 bases and J by 5 bases, with 13 bases left in between. The CDR3 has 13 amino acids. Germline loops: CDR1 SGHTA, CDR2 FQGNSA. The CDR3 here is CASTPGGGDTQYF. CDR3 bases: TGTGCCAGCACCCCCGGCGGCGGAGATACGCAGTATTTT. Drawing the rest from reference TRBV7-2 and TRBJ2-3, the complete variable domain is GAGVSQSPSNKVTEKGKDVELRCDPISGHTALYWYRQSLGQGLEFLIYFQGNSAPDKSGLPSDRFSAERTGGSVSTLTIQRTQQEDSAVYLCASTPGGGDTQYFGPGTRLTVL.

The chain recombines TRBV4-2 with TRBJ2-3, with a possible D match to TRBD2 (5 bases). The CDR3 runs 16 residues. Germline CDR1 LGHNA, CDR2 YNFKEQ. Trimming removed 4 bases from V and 0 bases from J, with 14 bases in between. CDR3 nucleotides: TGTGCCAGCAGCCCCGGGGTAGCGAGAAGCACAGATACGCAGTATTTT. Translating gives CASSPGVARSTDTQYF.

In this sample, this clonotype turned up a few times. The J gene is TRBJ2-1, the V gene TRBV11-1; 9 bases are shared with TRBD2. Germline trimming cut 6 bases from V and 8 bases from J; bases unmatched to any gene: 11. This CDR3 comprises 15 residues. Germline V lookup: CDR1 SGHAT, CDR2 FQDESV (reference sequence). CDR3 amino acids: CASSNPSGLAHEQFF. CDR3 DNA: TGTGCCAGCAGTAACCCCTCCGGACTAGCGCATGAGCAGTTCTTC. Filled out from reference TRBV11-1 and TRBJ2-1, the complete variable domain reads EAEVAQSPRYKITEKSQAVAFWCDPISGHATLYWYRQILGQGPELLVQFQDESVVDDSQLPKDRFSAERLKGVDSTLKIQPAELGDSAMYLCASSNPSGLAHEQFFGPGTRLTVL.

The rearrangement uses TRBV19 and TRBJ1-1; TRBD1 agrees at 10 bases. Germline V gene data show CDR1 as LNHDA and CDR2 as SQIVND (reference sequence). The CDR3 runs 17 residues. Trimming removed 2 bases from V and 0 bases from J; junction bases left unmatched: 6. CDR3 in amino acids: CASSIKPGQGMNTEAFF. Written as DNA, the CDR3 is TGTGCCAGTAGTATAAAACCGGGACAGGGGATGAACACTGAAGCTTTCTTT.

The CDR3 bases are TGCAGTGCTAGAAGGGGGGGATCCTACGAGCAGTACTTC. Translation gives CSARRGGSYEQYF. The gene calls are TRBV20-1 and TRBJ2-7; a possible D gene is TRBD2 (7 bases). CDR1 and CDR2 from the germline V gene are DFQATT and SNEGSKA (reference sequence). The CDR3 covers 13 residues. Trimming pared 2 bases from V and 1 base from J, leaving 9 bases between.

CDR3 protein: CASSWSASRNEQFF. DNA of the CDR3: TGTGCCAGCAGTTGGTCGGCCAGTCGGAATGAGCAGTTCTTC. The chain recombines TRBV6-2 or TRBV6-3 with TRBJ2-1; D is ambiguous. The CDR3 is 14 amino acids. V lost 4 bases and J lost 7, with 14 bases in between. CDR1 and CDR2 (germline): MNHEY, SVGEGT.

The rearrangement uses TRBV6-1 and TRBJ2-3, with TRBD2 matching 7 bases. V dropped 7 bases and J dropped 2; count of bases not matched to a gene: 6. In germline, CDR1 is MNHNS, CDR2 SASEGT. The CDR3 runs 14 residues. The CDR3 loop is CASTPGTNTDTQYF. CDR3 nucleotide sequence: TGTGCCAGCACCCCAGGGACTAACACAGATACGCAGTATTTT.

The genes are TRBV15 and TRBJ2-1, with D perhaps assigned TRBD1 or TRBD2 (6 bases each). The CDR3 runs to 17 residues. Per the germline V gene, CDR1 is LNHNV and CDR2 is YYDKDF (reference sequence). The ends were cut back, 0 bases at V and 0 bases at J, with 12 bases in the middle. The CDR3, as DNA: TGTGCCACCAGCAGAGATCCGGGGGCCATCTCCTACAATGAGCAGTTCTTC. This codes for CATSRDPGAISYNEQFF. Full variable domain (rest looked up from reference TRBV15 and TRBJ2-1): DAMVIQNPRYQVTQFGKPVTLSCSQTLNHNVMYWYQQKSSQAPKLLFHYYDKDFNNEADTPDNFQSRRPNTSFCFLDIRSPGLGDTAMYLCATSRDPGAISYNEQFFGPGTRLTVL.

This clonotype was seen a handful of times. The chain combines TRBV4-2 with TRBJ2-7, with a tentative D call TRBD1 (6 bases). The ends were cut back, 1 base at V and 3 bases at J, with 7 bases in the middle. This CDR3 contains 13 residues. Germline CDR1 LGHNA, CDR2 YNFKEQ. CDR3 bases: TGTGCCAGCAGCCAAGGGGGGCTCTACGAGCAGTACTTC. This gives the protein CASSQGGLYEQYF.

The chain links TRBV5-1 to TRBJ1-4, with D possibly being TRBD1 (5 bases). The germline gives CDR1 SGHRS, CDR2 YFSETQ. This CDR3 has 14 amino acids. The V end was cut by 4 bases, the J end by 0 bases, with 7 bases between. The chain's CDR3 is CASSPDTTNEKLFF. The CDR3 DNA reads TGCGCCAGCAGCCCGGACACAACTAATGAAAAACTGTTTTTT. Together with reference TRBV5-1 and TRBJ1-4, the CDR3 gives the full variable domain: KAGVTQTPRYLIKTRGQQVTLSCSPISGHRSVSWYQQTPGQGLQFLFEYFSETQRNKGNFPGRFSGRQFSNSRSEMNVSTLELGDSALYLCASSPDTTNEKLFFGSGTQLSVL.

The chain uses TRBV9 and TRBJ2-4; D might be TRBD1 or TRBD2, each matching 6 bases. Trimming removed 3 bases at V and 13 bases at J, with 26 bases between. CDR3 length: 16 residues. In germline, CDR1 is SGDLS, CDR2 YYNGEE. The CDR3 nucleotides read TGTGCCAGCAGCGAGAGGGGGGCAGCGCCGATTTTTAGCCAGTACTTC. Protein sequence: CASSERGAAPIFSQYF.

The CDR3 spells CASSIAPGQGYEQYF. Here the CDR3 DNA reads TGCGCCAGCAGCATCGCTCCGGGACAGGGGTACGAGCAGTACTTC. The rearrangement joins TRBV5-1 to TRBJ2-7; 10 bases map to TRBD1. The trim removed 4 bases at V and 4 bases at J, leaving 8 bases unmatched. The germline gives CDR1 SGHRS, CDR2 YFSETQ. The CDR3 length is 15 residues.

This chain's CDR3 is CASSSPGTGGSPLHF. The CDR3 DNA reads as TGTGCCAGCAGCTCCCCGGGGACAGGGGGATCACCCCTCCACTTT. This chain links TRBV11-2 with TRBJ1-6; 11 nucleotides match TRBD1. Germline V gene data show CDR1 as SGHAT and CDR2 as FQNNGV. CDR3 length: 15 residues. V lost 4 bases to trimming and J lost 10 bases; unmatched junction nucleotides: 6.

The V gene is TRBV10-3, the J gene TRBJ1-2; D is unresolved. Germline assignment: CDR1 ENHRY and CDR2 SYGVKD. The CDR3 totals 12 residues. V dropped 6 bases and J dropped 2 bases, with 7 bases sitting between them. The CDR3 DNA follows: TGTGCCATCAGCCGAGACAACTATGGCTACACCTTC. Translating gives CAISRDNYGYTF.

The V call is TRBV5-1, the J call TRBJ2-5; 8 bases align to TRBD2. Trimming took 2 bases from V and 3 from J; bases not matched to a gene: 6. Germline V CDR1 and CDR2: SGHRS, YFSETQ. This CDR3 is built from 15 residues. The CDR3 protein is CASSFGGGPKETQYF. The CDR3 DNA follows: TGCGCCAGCAGCTTTGGCGGGGGGCCCAAAGAGACCCAGTACTTC.

The chain links TRBV28 to TRBJ2-4; D gene uncertain. The germline V gene encodes CDR1 MDHEN and CDR2 SYDVKM. V was pared by 2 bases and J by 0 bases, with 5 bases between. The CDR3 consists of 14 residues. The CDR3 DNA sequence: TGTGCCAGCAGTTTAGTTATAGCCAAAAACATTCAGTACTTC. Its protein is CASSLVIAKNIQYF.

The chain is built from TRBV6-2 or TRBV6-3 and TRBJ2-7; TRBD2 aligns across 12 bases. Unmatched junction bases numbered 8, after V lost 6 bases and J lost 5 bases. CDR1 and CDR2 from the germline V gene are MNHEY and SVGEGT. The CDR3 covers 15 residues. The CDR3 coding sequence is TGTGCCAGCAGCCGGACTAGCGGGGAGTACGACGAGCAGTACTTC. This codes for CASSRTSGEYDEQYF.

The chain recombines TRBV6-5 with TRBJ2-6, with D unresolved. Trimming removed 6 bases from V and 3 bases from J, with 9 bases in between. The CDR3 totals 14 residues. In germline, CDR1 is MNHEY, CDR2 SVGAGI. In DNA form, the CDR3 reads TGTGCCAGCAGACCGACCGGTGGGGCCAACGTCCTGACTTTC. Translating it yields CASRPTGGANVLTF.

Only a few counts were recorded for this clonotype. This rearrangement joins TRBV5-1 to TRBJ1-1; 12 bases align to TRBD1. Trimming cost V 3 bases and J 4 bases; bases outside gene matches: 4. CDR3 length equals 15 residues. From germline, CDR1 is SGHRS and CDR2 YFSETQ. The CDR3 DNA reads as TGCGCCAGCAGCTCGGGACAGGGGGCGCGCACTGAAGCTTTCTTT. Protein sequence: CASSSGQGARTEAFF.

This clonotype came up a few times. The chain is built from TRBV10-3 and TRBJ2-3; 7 nucleotides match TRBD2. Germline V gene data show CDR1 as ENHRY and CDR2 as SYGVKD. J lost 0 bases, V lost 11 bases, and 8 bases had no gene match. This CDR3 contains 14 residues. CDR3 amino acids: CASNGGMSTDTQYF. CDR3 DNA sequence: TGTGCCTCCAACGGGGGGATGAGCACAGATACGCAGTATTTT.